The 7 T cell receptor beta chains in this list originate from one sample, sequenced in a study of breast tumors, draining lymph nodes, adjacent tissues. TCRdb called the multiplex PCR reads again in MiXCR, with one record for every CDR3 protein. The sample includes about 47,000 distinct CDR3 sequences, about 23% seen only once; the top ten take under 9.5%. Sample: breast tumor tissue. The receptor source for this set is a female donor with breast cancer. Some clones in this sample may be carry-over from other donors' samples.

This clonotype was detected only a few times. The chain couples TRBV25-1 to TRBJ2-2; 8 bases agree with TRBD1. Per germline, CDR1 MGHDK and CDR2 SYGVNS. Unmatched junction bases numbered 18, after V lost 3 bases and J lost 6 bases. The CDR3 has 19 amino acids. The CDR3 nucleotides read TGTGCCAGCAGTGAGCAGCTGTCTCAGGACAGGGTGTACGCCGGGGAGCTGTTTTTT. This sequence encodes CASSEQLSQDRVYAGELFF. Full variable domain (remainder filled in from reference TRBV25-1 and TRBJ2-2): EADIYQTPRYLVIGTGKKITLECSQTMGHDKMYWYQQDPGMELHLIHYSYGVNSTEKGDLSSESTVSRIRTEHFPLTLESARPSHTSQYLCASSEQLSQDRVYAGELFFGEGSRLTVL.

In this sample, this clonotype is medium-sized. The rearrangement links TRBV6-1 to TRBJ1-2, with no clear D. Germline values: CDR1 MNHNS, CDR2 SASEGT. The CDR3 has 15 amino acids. V shed 1 base and J shed 4 bases, with 13 bases lying between them. This CDR3 is CASSEGGSFIYGYTF. Here the CDR3 DNA reads TGTGCCAGCAGTGAAGGTGGCAGCTTTATCTATGGCTACACCTTC.

This clonotype appeared many times. The chain joins TRBV20-1 to TRBJ2-3; TRBD2 might be the D (6 bases). The germline gives CDR1 DFQATT, CDR2 SNEGSKA (reference sequence). V was shortened by 0 bases and J by 10 bases, with 14 bases between the two germline ends. The CDR3 consists of 13 residues. The CDR3 region is CSARDPGTFAQYF. The CDR3 DNA reads TGCAGTGCTAGAGATCCCGGGACTTTCGCGCAGTATTTT.

Concerning this clonotype: Possible read error: a much larger clone is one base away. V and J are TRBV24-1 and TRBJ1-1, with D unresolved. CDR1 is KGHDR and CDR2 is SFDVKD in the germline V gene. V lost 9 bases to trimming and J lost 4 bases, with 20 bases between them. This CDR3 region has 15 residues. The CDR3 loop is CATRGDGLRGTEAFF. The CDR3 region has the DNA TGTGCCACCCGAGGTGATGGCCTGCGGGGCACTGAAGCTTTCTTT.

This clonotype was picked up many times. This chain connects TRBV2 to TRBJ1-2; D remains ambiguous. The CDR3 is 11 amino acids. The germline CDR1 and CDR2 sequences are SNHLY and FYNNEI. The V end lost 5 bases, the J end lost 10 bases, and 11 bases lay between the germline ends. DNA of the CDR3: TGTGCCAGCAGTTTTTACAGCCACTACACCTTC. Amino acid sequence: CASSFYSHYTF.

This clonotype was seen ten or more times. The chain joins TRBV6-5 to TRBJ1-5, with unresolved D. Germline V lookup: CDR1 MNHEY, CDR2 SVGAGI. V lost 2 bases to trimming and J lost 6 bases, with 8 bases between them. The CDR3 length is 13 residues. CDR3 nucleotide sequence: TGTGCCAGCAGTTACCACGCTAGTCAGCCCCAGCATTTT. It encodes CASSYHASQPQHF.

Details on this clonotype: Given a much more abundant clone one base away, this may be a read error. The CDR3 nucleotides read TGCAGCGCTGGAGGGGGGAATCAGCCCCAGCATTTT. Its translation is CSAGGGNQPQHF. The V call is TRBV29-1, the J call TRBJ1-5, with a possible D match to TRBD1 (6 bases). Germline CDR1 is SQVTM and CDR2 is ANQGSEA. Trimming cost V 7 bases and J 4 bases, with 11 bases left between them. The CDR3 loop spans 12 amino acids.